These 24 T cell receptor beta chains originate from one sample sequenced in a study of blood T cell repertoires in COVID-19. Using immunoSEQ multiplex PCR, the repertoire was profiled, and TCRdb retains in-frame clones only, with some absent. This sample has around 250,000 clones, with around nine tenths found just once. Sequenced: PBMCs or T cells enriched from blood (not recorded which). Source of these receptors: a woman between 50 and 59 years old who had recovered from COVID-19.

As to this clone: Other DNA sequences of this sample code for an identical CDR3. This rearrangement joins TRBV2 to TRBJ1-2; TRBD1 matches at 10 bases. Germline values: CDR1 SNHLY, CDR2 FYNNEI. The V gene end was trimmed by 10 bases and the J gene end by 4 bases; junction bases not matched to a gene: 3. This CDR3 is built from 12 residues. CDR3 DNA: TGTGCCACCGGACAGGGGGGCTATGGCTACACCTTC. It encodes CATGQGGYGYTF. The whole variable domain, filled in from reference TRBV2 and TRBJ1-2, reads EPEVTQTPSHQVTQMGQEVILRCVPISNHLYFYWYRQILGQKVEFLVSFYNNEISEKSEIFDDQFSVERPDGSNFTLKIRSTKLEDSAMYFCATGQGGYGYTFGSGTRLTVV.

The chain recombines TRBV29-1 with TRBJ2-1; D may be TRBD2 (6 bases). The CDR3 length is 12 residues. CDR1 is SQVTM and CDR2 is ANQGSEA in the germline V gene. CDR3 sequence: CSIGDFHNEQFF. CDR3 DNA: TGCAGTATAGGGGACTTCCACAATGAGCAGTTCTTC.

The V and J genes are TRBV9 and TRBJ2-1, with D tentatively TRBD2 (5 bases). CDR3 length: 16 residues. Trimming left V 3 bases short and J 2 bases short, with 15 bases between. Per germline, CDR1 SGDLS and CDR2 YYNGEE. The CDR3 region has the DNA TGTGCCAGCAGCGCCCGGGCCGGACTGGCCTACAATGAGCAGTTCTTC. It translates to CASSARAGLAYNEQFF. Full variable domain (remainder filled in from reference TRBV9 and TRBJ2-1): DSGVTQTPKHLITATGQRVTLRCSPRSGDLSVYWYQQSLDQGLQFLIQYYNGEERAKGNILERFSAQQFPDLHSELNLSSLELGDSALYFCASSARAGLAYNEQFFGPGTRLTVL.

This sequence joins TRBV7-9 and TRBJ2-2; D remains ambiguous. V was trimmed by 5 bases and J by 3 bases, leaving 7 bases between them. The CDR3 totals 13 residues. Per germline, CDR1 SEHNR and CDR2 FQNEAQ (reference sequence). This CDR3 is CASSLLYTGELFF. The DNA of the CDR3 is TGTGCCAGCAGCCTACTTTACACCGGGGAGCTGTTTTTT. The whole variable domain, filled in from reference TRBV7-9 and TRBJ2-2, reads DTGVSQNPRHKITKRGQNVTFRCDPISEHNRLYWYRQTLGQGPEFLTYFQNEAQLEKSRLLSDRFSAERPKGSFSTLEIQRTEQGDSAMYLCASSLLYTGELFFGEGSRLTVL.

The genes are TRBV3-1 (or the pseudogene TRBV3-2) and TRBJ1-1, with 11 bases aligning to TRBD1. This CDR3 is built from 14 residues. With 6 bases clipped from V and 10 bases from J, the junction kept 10 bases outside the gene matches. The V gene's germline CDR1 is LGHDT and CDR2 YNNKEL (reference sequence). CDR3 region: CASRSRDRGNGAFF. The CDR3 nucleotides read TGTGCCAGCAGGTCCCGGGACAGGGGGAATGGAGCTTTCTTT.

This chain joins TRBV7-3 and TRBJ2-3; perhaps TRBD2 as D (5 bases). Germline CDR1 is SGHTA and CDR2 is FQGTGA. The V gene lost 5 bases and the J gene lost 4 bases, with 19 bases spanning the gap. The CDR3 is made up of 16 amino acids. The CDR3 is CASSPTSDLVPDTQYF. CDR3 DNA sequence: TGTGCCAGCAGCCCAACTAGTGATCTCGTCCCAGATACGCAGTATTTT. Using reference TRBV7-3 and TRBJ2-3 for the parts outside the CDR3, the full variable domain is GAGVSQTPSNKVTEKGKYVELRCDPISGHTALYWYRQSLGQGPEFLIYFQGTGAADDSGLPNDRFFAVRPEGSVSTLKIQRTERGDSAVYLCASSPTSDLVPDTQYFGPGTRLTVL.

The chain combines TRBV10-3 with TRBJ2-7; 9 nucleotides agree with TRBD2. The CDR3 covers 15 residues. Trimming cost V 4 bases and J 3 bases; bases outside gene matches: 7. Germline V gene data show CDR1 as ENHRY and CDR2 as SYGVKD. The CDR3, as DNA: TGTGCCATCAGTGGGAAAAGCGGGAGGTACTACGAGCAGTACTTC. It encodes CAISGKSGRYYEQYF.

Remarks on this clone: This specimen includes other DNA sequences encoding the same CDR3. The chain has TRBV5-6 and TRBJ2-1; 11 nucleotides agree with TRBD2. V was pared by 2 bases and J by 3 bases, with 1 base of the junction left unmatched. Germline lookup yields CDR1 SGHDT and CDR2 YYEEEE. The CDR3 is 15 amino acids. In DNA form, the CDR3 reads TGTGCCAGCAGCTTAGGGACTAGCGGCTACAATGAGCAGTTCTTC. This gives the protein CASSLGTSGYNEQFF.

The chain uses TRBV7-9 and TRBJ2-6, with D possibly being TRBD1 (5 bases). This CDR3 is 19 amino acids long. Germline CDR1 is SEHNR and CDR2 is FQNEAQ (reference sequence). Trimming stripped 2 bases from V and 0 bases from J, with 17 bases between. CDR3 DNA sequence: TGTGCCAGCAGCTTATGGCCCAAACGACAGCCCTCTGGGGCCAACGTCCTGACTTTC. Translated: CASSLWPKRQPSGANVLTF.

The chain uses TRBV12-3 or TRBV12-4 and TRBJ1-1; maybe TRBD1 (6 bases). This CDR3 is 13 amino acids long. V was cut by 6 bases and J by 5 bases, with 13 bases left in between. CDR3 DNA sequence: TGTGCCAGCAGCTGGGGGCTGGGGACTGAAGCTTTCTTT. Amino acid sequence: CASSWGLGTEAFF.

The chain employs TRBV27 and TRBJ1-4, with D possibly TRBD1 on 5 matching bases. In germline, CDR1 is MNHEY, CDR2 SMNVEV (reference sequence). Between the trimmed V and J ends, which lost 6 bases and 3 bases, there was a span of 8 bases. The CDR3 is 13 residues long. DNA for the CDR3: TGTGCCAGCAGAAGGGGATCTAATGAAAAACTGTTTTTT. As protein: CASRRGSNEKLFF.

CDR3 sequence (DNA): TGCGCCAGCAGCTTTTCAGGGGGTAACAATCAGCCCCAGCATTTT. Its translation is CASSFSGGNNQPQHF. J is TRBJ1-5 and V is TRBV5-1; 7 nucleotides align to TRBD1. The germline gives CDR1 SGHRS, CDR2 YFSETQ. Germline trimming cut 2 bases from V and 3 bases from J; bases unmatched to any gene: 5. The CDR3 runs to 15 residues.

This clone has a single count. The chain uses TRBV7-8 and TRBJ2-1; 8 bases are a match to TRBD2. This CDR3 region has 16 residues. V lost 5 bases, J lost 5 bases, and 11 bases stayed unmatched. Germline-derived CDR1 and CDR2 are SGHVS and FQNEAQ. In DNA form, the CDR3 reads TGTGCCAGCAGCCCCCGTACCGGGAGGGTACACAATGAGCAGTTCTTC. Translation: CASSPRTGRVHNEQFF. Drawing the rest from reference TRBV7-8 and TRBJ2-1, the complete variable domain is GAGVSQSPRYKVAKRGQDVALRCDPISGHVSLFWYQQALGQGPEFLTYFQNEAQLDKSGLPSDRFFAERPEGSVSTLKIQRTQQEDSAVYLCASSPRTGRVHNEQFFGPGTRLTVL.

The chain joins TRBV5-1 to TRBJ2-1; D ambiguous. CDR1 and CDR2 (germline): SGHRS, YFSETQ. This CDR3 has 13 residues. V lost 6 bases and J lost 2, with 9 bases in between. The CDR3, as DNA: TGCGCCAGCATGAAGGAGACCTACAATGAGCAGTTCTTC. Amino acids: CASMKETYNEQFF.

This rearrangement joins TRBV7-9 to TRBJ2-1; D not certain. V shed 5 bases and J shed 6 bases, with 8 bases lying between them. The CDR3 has 12 amino acids. Germline V gives CDR1 SEHNR, CDR2 FQNEAQ (reference sequence). CDR3 residues: CASSPNVNEQFF. The CDR3 nucleotides read TGTGCCAGCAGCCCTAACGTCAATGAGCAGTTCTTC.

This chain uses TRBV7-8 with TRBJ2-3; 11 bases match TRBD1. The CDR3 is 19 residues long. Germline V gives CDR1 SGHVS, CDR2 FQNEAQ. V gave up 3 bases and J gave up 2 bases; unmatched junction bases: 13. In DNA, the CDR3 is TGTGCCAGCAGCTTTGGACAGGGGGCTTTCCCCCGTGTCACAGATACGCAGTATTTT. Encoded protein: CASSFGQGAFPRVTDTQYF.

The chain recombines TRBV28 with TRBJ1-2; 7 bases map to TRBD1. V lost 7 bases to trimming and J lost 4 bases; unmatched junction nucleotides: 12. The germline V gene encodes CDR1 MDHEN and CDR2 SYDVKM. The CDR3 length is 15 residues. In DNA form, the CDR3 reads TGTGCCAGCATAGCCGCCGGGACAGCCGCCTATGGCTACACCTTC. It codes for CASIAAGTAAYGYTF.

The chain couples TRBV27 to TRBJ2-7; 9 positions match TRBD2. Germline lookup yields CDR1 MNHEY and CDR2 SMNVEV (reference sequence). V was pared by 1 base and J by 4 bases, with 5 bases of the junction left unmatched. CDR3 size: 15 residues. CDR3: CASSLYPSGDYEQYF. CDR3 DNA sequence: TGTGCCAGCAGTTTATATCCTAGCGGGGATTACGAGCAGTACTTC.

The J gene is TRBJ1-1, the V gene TRBV28; tentatively, D is TRBD1 (6 bases). Trimming pared 4 bases from V and 1 base from J, leaving 13 bases between. Germline V CDR1 and CDR2: MDHEN, SYDVKM. The CDR3 extends over 15 amino acids. In DNA, the CDR3 is TGTGCCAGCAGTTATCTCGACAGGCAGAACACTGAAGCTTTCTTT. Its translation: CASSYLDRQNTEAFF.

The rearrangement uses TRBV6-2 or TRBV6-3 and TRBJ2-2, with 7 bases lining up with TRBD2. CDR3 length: 18 residues. The germline gives CDR1 MNHEY, CDR2 SVGEGT. Trimming cost V 2 bases and J 6 bases; bases outside gene matches: 15. The DNA of the CDR3 is TGTGCCAGCAGTTACGGGTCCGGTATGGCGGGAGTGGCCGGGGAGCTGTTTTTT. It specifies CASSYGSGMAGVAGELFF.

A note on this clone: Compared with germline, one end of the junction differs, possibly owing to a read error. The V gene is TRBV7-7, the J gene TRBJ2-1, with D tentatively TRBD2 (6 bases). The CDR3 contains 15 residues. Germline V gene sequence: CDR1 SSHAT, CDR2 FNYEAQ (reference sequence). This CDR3 is CASSLVSGAGDEQFF. The CDR3 DNA is TGTGCTAGCAGCTTGGTTAGCGGAGCCGGAGATGAGCAGTTCTTC.

The chain joins TRBV28 to TRBJ1-6; 7 bases agree with TRBD1. V lost 6 bases to trimming and J lost 8 bases; unmatched junction nucleotides: 7. Germline V lookup: CDR1 MDHEN, CDR2 SYDVKM. The CDR3 consists of 14 residues. The CDR3 reads CASRPGQRDSPLHF. The CDR3 DNA follows: TGTGCCAGCAGGCCGGGACAGAGAGATTCACCCCTCCACTTT.

This chain joins TRBV12-3 or TRBV12-4 and TRBJ1-2; TRBD1 agrees at 7 bases. V lost 6 bases to trimming and J lost 4 bases; unmatched junction nucleotides: 5. The CDR3 is 13 amino acids. CDR3 bases: TGTGCCAGCAGCGACAGGGACCTCTATGGCTACACCTTC. Translating gives CASSDRDLYGYTF.

The chain couples TRBV27 to TRBJ2-1; tentative D call: TRBD2 (6 bases). Deletions cut 2 bases from V and 0 bases from J, with 8 bases between. This CDR3 is 15 amino acids long. Germline loops: CDR1 MNHEY, CDR2 SMNVEV (reference sequence). For the CDR3, the DNA is TGTGCCAGCAGTTTAGTGCGGGACTCCTACAATGAGCAGTTCTTC. It translates to CASSLVRDSYNEQFF.